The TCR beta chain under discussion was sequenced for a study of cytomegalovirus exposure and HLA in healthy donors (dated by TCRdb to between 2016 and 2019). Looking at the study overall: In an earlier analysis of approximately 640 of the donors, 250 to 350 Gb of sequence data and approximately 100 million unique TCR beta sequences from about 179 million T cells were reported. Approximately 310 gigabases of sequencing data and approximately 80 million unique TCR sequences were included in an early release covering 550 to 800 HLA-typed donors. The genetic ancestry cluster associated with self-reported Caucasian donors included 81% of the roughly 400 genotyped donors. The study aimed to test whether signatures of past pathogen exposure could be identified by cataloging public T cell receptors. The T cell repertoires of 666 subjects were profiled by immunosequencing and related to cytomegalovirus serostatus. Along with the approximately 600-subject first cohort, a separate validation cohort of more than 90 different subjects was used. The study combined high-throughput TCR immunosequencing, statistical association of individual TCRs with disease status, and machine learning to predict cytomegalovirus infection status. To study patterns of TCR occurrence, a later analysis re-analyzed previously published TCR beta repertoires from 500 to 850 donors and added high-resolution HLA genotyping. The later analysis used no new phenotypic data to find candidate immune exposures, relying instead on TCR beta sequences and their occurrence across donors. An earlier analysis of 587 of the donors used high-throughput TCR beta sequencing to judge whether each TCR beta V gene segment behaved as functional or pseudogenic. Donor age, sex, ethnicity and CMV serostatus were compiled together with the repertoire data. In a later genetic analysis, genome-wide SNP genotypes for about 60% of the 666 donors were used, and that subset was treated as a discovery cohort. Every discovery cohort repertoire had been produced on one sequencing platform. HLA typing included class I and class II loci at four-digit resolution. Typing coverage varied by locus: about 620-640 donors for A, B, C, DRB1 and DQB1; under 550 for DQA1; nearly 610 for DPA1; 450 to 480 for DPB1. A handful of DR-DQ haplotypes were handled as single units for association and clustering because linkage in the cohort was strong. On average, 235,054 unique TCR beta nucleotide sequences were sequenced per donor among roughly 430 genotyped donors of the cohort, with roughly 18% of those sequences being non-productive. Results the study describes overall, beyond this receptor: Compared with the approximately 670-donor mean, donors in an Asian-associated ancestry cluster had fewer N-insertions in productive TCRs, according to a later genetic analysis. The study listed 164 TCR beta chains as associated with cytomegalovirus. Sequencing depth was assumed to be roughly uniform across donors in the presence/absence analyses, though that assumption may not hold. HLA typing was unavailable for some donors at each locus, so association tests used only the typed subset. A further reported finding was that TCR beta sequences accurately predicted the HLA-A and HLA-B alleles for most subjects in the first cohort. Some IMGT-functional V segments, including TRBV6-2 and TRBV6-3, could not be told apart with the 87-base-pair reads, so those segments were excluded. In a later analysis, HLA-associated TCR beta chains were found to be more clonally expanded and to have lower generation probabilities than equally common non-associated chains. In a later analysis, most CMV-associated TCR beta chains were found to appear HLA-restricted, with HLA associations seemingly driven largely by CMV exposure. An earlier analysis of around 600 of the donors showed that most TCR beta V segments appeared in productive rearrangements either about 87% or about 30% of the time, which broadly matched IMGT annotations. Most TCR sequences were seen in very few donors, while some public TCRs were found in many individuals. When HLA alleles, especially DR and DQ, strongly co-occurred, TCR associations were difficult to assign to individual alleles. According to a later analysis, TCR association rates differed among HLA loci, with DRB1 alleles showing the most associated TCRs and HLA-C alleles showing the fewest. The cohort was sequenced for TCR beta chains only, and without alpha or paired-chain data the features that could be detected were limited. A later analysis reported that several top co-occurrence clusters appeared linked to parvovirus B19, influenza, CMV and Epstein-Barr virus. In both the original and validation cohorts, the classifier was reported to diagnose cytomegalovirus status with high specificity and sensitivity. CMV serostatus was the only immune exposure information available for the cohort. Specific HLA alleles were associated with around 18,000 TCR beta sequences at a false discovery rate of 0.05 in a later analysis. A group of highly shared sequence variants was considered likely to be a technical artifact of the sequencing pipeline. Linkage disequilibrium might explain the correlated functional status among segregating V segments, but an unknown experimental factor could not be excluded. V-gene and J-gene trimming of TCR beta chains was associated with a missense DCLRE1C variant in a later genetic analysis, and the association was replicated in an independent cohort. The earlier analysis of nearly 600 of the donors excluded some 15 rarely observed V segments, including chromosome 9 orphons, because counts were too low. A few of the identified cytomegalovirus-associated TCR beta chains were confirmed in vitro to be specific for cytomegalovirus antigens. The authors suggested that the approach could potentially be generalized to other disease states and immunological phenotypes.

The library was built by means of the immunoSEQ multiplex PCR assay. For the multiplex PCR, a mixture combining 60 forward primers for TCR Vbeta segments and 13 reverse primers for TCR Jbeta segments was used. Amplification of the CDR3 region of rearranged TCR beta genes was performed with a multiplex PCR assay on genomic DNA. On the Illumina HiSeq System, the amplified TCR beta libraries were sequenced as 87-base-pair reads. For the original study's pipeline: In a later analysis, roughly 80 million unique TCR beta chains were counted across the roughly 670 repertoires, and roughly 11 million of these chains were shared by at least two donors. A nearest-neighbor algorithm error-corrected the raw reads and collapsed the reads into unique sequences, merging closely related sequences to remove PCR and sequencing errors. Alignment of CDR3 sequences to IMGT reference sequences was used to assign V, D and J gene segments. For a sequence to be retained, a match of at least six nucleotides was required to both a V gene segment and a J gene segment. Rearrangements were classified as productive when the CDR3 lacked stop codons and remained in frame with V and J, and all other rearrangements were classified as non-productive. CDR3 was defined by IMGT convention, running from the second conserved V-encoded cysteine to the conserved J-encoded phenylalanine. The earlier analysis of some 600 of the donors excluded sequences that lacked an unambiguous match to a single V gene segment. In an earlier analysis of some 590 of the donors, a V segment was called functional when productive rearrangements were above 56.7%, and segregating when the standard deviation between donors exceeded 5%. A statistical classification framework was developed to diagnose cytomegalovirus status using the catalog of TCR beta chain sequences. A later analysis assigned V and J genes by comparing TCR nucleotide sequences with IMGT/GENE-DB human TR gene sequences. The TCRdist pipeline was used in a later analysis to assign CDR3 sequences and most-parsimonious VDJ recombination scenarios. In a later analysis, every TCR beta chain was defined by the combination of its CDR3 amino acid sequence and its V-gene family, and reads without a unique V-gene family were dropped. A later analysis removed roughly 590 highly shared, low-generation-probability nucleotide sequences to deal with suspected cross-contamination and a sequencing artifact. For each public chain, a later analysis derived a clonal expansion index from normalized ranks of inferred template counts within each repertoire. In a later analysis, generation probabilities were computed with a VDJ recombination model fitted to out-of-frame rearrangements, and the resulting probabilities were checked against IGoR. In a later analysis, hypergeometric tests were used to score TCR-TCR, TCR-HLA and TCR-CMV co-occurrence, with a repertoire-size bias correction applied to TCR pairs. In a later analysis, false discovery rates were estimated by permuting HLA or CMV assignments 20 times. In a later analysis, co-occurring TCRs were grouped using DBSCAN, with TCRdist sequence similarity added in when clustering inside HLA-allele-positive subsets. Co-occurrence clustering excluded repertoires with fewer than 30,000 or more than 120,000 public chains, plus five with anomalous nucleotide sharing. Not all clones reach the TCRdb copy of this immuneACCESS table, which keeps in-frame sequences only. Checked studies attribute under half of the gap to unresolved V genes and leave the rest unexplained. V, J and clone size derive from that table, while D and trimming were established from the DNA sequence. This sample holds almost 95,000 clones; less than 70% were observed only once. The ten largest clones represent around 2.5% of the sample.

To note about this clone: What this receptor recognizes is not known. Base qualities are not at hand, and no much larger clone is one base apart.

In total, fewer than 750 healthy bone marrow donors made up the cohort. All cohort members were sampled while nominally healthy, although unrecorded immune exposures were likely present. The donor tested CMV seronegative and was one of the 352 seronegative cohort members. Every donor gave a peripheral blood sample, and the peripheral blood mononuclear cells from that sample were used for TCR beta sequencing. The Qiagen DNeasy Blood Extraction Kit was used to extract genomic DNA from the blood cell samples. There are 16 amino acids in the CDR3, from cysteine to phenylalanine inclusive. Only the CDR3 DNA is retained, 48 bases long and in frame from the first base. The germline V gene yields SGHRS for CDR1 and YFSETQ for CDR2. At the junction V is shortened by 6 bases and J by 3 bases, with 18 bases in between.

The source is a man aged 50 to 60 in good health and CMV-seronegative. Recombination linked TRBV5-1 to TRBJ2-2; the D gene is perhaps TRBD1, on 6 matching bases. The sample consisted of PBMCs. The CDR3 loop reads CASNESPGAHTGELFF. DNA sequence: TGCGCCAGCAACGAAAGTCCAGGGGCCCACACCGGGGAGCTGTTTTTT.